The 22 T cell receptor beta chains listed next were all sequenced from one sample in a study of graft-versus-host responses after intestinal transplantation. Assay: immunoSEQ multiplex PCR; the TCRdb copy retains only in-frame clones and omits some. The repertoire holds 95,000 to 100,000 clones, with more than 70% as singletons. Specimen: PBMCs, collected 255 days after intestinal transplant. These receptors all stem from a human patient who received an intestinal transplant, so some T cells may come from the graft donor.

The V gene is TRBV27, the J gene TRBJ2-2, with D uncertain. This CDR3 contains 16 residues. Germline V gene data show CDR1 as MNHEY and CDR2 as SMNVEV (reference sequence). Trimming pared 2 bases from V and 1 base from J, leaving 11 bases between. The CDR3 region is CASSLLRAGNTGELFF. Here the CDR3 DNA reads TGTGCCAGCAGTTTACTTAGGGCCGGGAACACCGGGGAGCTGTTTTTT.

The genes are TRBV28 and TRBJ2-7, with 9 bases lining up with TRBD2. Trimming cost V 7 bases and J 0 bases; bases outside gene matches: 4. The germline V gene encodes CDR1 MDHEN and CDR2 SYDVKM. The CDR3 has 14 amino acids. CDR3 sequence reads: CASNLAGSSYEQYF. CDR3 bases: TGTGCCAGCAACCTAGCGGGGAGCTCCTACGAGCAGTACTTC.

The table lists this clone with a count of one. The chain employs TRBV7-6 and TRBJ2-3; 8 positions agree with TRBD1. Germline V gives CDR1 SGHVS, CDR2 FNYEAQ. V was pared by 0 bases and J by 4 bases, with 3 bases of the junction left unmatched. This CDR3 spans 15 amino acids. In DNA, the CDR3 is TGTGCCAGCAGCTTAGCGGCAGGGGGCGCAGATACGCAGTATTTT. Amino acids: CASSLAAGGADTQYF. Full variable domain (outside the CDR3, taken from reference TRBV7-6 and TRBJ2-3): GAGVSQSPRYKVTKRGQDVALRCDPISGHVSLYWYRQALGQGPEFLTYFNYEAQQDKSGLPNDRFSAERPEGSISTLTIQRTEQRDSAMYRCASSLAAGGADTQYFGPGTRLTVL.

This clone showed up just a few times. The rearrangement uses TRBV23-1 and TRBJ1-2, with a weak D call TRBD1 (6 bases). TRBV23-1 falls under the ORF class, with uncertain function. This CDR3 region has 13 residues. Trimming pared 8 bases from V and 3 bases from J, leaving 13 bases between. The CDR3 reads CASGGRRDYGYTF. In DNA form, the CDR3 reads TGCGCCAGCGGGGGCAGACGGGACTATGGCTACACCTTC.

The CDR3 DNA reads as TGTGCCAGTAGTATATGGTTGTATGAGACCCAGTACTTC. Protein sequence: CASSIWLYETQYF. The chain is built from TRBV19 and TRBJ2-5; no clear D gene. Deletions cut 2 bases from V and 5 bases from J, with 9 bases between. Germline V gene lookup returns CDR1 LNHDA and CDR2 SQIVND (reference sequence). This CDR3 is 13 amino acids long.

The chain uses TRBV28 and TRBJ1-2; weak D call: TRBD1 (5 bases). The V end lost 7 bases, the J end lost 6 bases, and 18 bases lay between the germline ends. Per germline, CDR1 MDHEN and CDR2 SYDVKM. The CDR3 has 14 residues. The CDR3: CASNIAQGLHGYTF. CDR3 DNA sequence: TGTGCCAGCAACATAGCGCAGGGTCTCCATGGCTACACCTTC.

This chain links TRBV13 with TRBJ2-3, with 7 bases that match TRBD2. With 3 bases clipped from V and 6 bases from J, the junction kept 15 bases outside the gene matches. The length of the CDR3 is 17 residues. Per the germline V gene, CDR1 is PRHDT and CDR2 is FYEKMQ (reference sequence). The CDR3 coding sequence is TGTGCCAGCAGCTTGGGGCTAGCGGTTAATCGGGGCGATACGCAGTATTTT. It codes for CASSLGLAVNRGDTQYF.

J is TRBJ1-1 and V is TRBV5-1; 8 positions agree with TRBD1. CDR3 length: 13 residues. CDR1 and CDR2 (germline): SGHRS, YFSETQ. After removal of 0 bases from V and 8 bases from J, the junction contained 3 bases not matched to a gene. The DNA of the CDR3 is TGCGCCAGCAGCTTGGACAGGGGGTGGGAAGCTTTCTTT. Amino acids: CASSLDRGWEAFF.

The CDR3 spells CASSESEVGTQYF. CDR3 sequence (DNA): TGTGCCAGCAGTGAATCGGAGGTCGGGACCCAGTACTTC. The rearrangement links TRBV25-1 to TRBJ2-5, with TRBD2 as a possible D gene (5 bases). Trimming left V 1 base short and J 7 bases short, with 10 bases between. Germline V CDR1 and CDR2: MGHDK, SYGVNS. This CDR3 comprises 13 residues.

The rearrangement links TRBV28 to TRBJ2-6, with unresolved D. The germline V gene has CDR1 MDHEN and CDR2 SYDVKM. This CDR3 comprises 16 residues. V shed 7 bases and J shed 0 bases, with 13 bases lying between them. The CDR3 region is CASKRVRSSGANVLTF. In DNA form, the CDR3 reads TGTGCCAGCAAACGGGTCAGGAGCTCTGGGGCCAACGTCCTGACTTTC.

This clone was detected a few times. This CDR3 is CASSSRNEQFF. CDR3 coding DNA: TGTGCCAGCAGTTCACGCAATGAGCAGTTCTTC. This rearrangement joins TRBV28 to TRBJ2-1; D not certain. The CDR3 consists of 11 residues. Germline V gene lookup returns CDR1 MDHEN and CDR2 SYDVKM. Deletions cut 4 bases from V and 6 bases from J, with 4 bases between.

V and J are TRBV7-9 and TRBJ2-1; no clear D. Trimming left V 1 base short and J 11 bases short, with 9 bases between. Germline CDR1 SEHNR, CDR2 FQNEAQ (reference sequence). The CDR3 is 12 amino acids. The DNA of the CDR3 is TGTGCCAGCAGCTTAGTAGACTTTAAGCAGTTCTTC. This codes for CASSLVDFKQFF.

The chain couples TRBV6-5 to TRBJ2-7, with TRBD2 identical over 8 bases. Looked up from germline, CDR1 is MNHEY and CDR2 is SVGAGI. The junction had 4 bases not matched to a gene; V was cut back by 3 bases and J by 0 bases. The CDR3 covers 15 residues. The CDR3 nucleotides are TGTGCCAGCAGTTATCTAGCGGGCTCCTCCTACGAGCAGTACTTC. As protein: CASSYLAGSSYEQYF.

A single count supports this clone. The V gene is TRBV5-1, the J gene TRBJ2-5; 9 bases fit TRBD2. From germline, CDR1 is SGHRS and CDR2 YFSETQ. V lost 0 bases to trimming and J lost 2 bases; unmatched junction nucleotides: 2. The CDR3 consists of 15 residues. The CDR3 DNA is TGCGCCAGCAGCTTGGCTGCGGGGGGGCAAGAGACCCAGTACTTC. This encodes CASSLAAGGQETQYF.

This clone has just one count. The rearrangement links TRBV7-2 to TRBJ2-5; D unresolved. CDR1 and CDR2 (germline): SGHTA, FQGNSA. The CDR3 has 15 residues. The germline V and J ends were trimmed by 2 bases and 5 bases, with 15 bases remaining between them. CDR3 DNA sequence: TGTGCCAGCAGCTTATTCGGACCCGGCTTGGAGACCCAGTACTTC. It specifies CASSLFGPGLETQYF.

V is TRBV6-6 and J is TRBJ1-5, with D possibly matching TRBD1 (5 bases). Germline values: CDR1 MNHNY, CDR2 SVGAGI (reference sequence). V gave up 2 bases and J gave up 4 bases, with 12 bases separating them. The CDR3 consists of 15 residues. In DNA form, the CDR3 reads TGTGCCAGCAGTTACCGTGGGGACCCAAATCAGCCCCAGCATTTT. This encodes CASSYRGDPNQPQHF.

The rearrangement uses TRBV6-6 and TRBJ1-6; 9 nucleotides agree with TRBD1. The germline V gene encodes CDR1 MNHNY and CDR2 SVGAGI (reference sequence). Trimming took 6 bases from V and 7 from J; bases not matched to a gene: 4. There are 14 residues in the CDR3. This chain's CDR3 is CASRGQGQNSPLHF. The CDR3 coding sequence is TGTGCCAGCAGGGGACAGGGCCAGAATTCACCCCTCCACTTT.

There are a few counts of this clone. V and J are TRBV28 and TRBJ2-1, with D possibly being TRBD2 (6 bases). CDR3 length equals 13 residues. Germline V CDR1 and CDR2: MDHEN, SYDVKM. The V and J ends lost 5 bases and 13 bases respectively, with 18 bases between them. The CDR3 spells CASSPRDSLTQFF. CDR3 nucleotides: TGTGCCAGCAGTCCGAGGGACTCCCTTACACAGTTCTTC.

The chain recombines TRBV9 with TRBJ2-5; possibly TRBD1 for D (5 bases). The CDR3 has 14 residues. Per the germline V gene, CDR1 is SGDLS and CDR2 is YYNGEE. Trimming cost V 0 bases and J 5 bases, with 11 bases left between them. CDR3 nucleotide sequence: TGTGCCAGCAGCGTAGGGGGCGGTTGGGAGACCCAGTACTTC. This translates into CASSVGGGWETQYF. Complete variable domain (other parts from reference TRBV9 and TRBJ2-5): DSGVTQTPKHLITATGQRVTLRCSPRSGDLSVYWYQQSLDQGLQFLIQYYNGEERAKGNILERFSAQQFPDLHSELNLSSLELGDSALYFCASSVGGGWETQYFGPGTRLLVL.

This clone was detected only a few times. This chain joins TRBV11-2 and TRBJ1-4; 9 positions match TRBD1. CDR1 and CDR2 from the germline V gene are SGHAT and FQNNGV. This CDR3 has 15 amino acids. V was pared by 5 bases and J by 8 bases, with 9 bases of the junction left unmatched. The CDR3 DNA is TGTGCCAGCAGCGCGCCGACAGGGGGAGTAGAAAAACTGTTTTTT. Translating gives CASSAPTGGVEKLFF.

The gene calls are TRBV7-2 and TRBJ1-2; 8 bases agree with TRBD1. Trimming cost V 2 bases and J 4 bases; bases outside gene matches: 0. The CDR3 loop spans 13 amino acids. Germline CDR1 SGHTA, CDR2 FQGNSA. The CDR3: CASSLTGGYGYTF. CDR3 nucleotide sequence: TGTGCCAGCAGCTTAACAGGGGGCTATGGCTACACCTTC.

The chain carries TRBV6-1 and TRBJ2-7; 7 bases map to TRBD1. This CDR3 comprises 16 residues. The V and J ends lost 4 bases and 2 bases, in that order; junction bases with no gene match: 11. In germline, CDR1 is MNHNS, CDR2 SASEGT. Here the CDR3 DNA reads TGTGCCAGCAGTGTCCAGGACAGGTTCCCCACCTACGAGCAGTACTTC. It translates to CASSVQDRFPTYEQYF.